The 17 T cell receptor beta chains reported below all come from one sample, sequenced in a study of blood T cells in healthy people across ages. Alongside a J-beta primer mix, a sample-barcoded 5' primer served in a second PCR lasting about 7 to 11 cycles. TCRdb re-analysed the 5' RACE reads in MiXCR, keeping a single row per CDR3 protein. The table records some 690,000 distinct CDR3 sequences, 22% of them present only once. The sample taken for sequencing was blood. Receptors were obtained from a man in his 70s in good health.

This clonotype has a handful of counts. The V call is TRBV7-9, the J call TRBJ2-1; 9 bases map to TRBD2. The germline V gene has CDR1 SEHNR and CDR2 FQNEAQ (reference sequence). V was clipped by 3 bases and J by 4 bases; unmatched bases: 4. The CDR3 has 15 amino acids. The CDR3 DNA follows: TGTGCCAGCAGCTTGGGACTAGCTTATTACAATGAGCAGTTCTTC. Protein product: CASSLGLAYYNEQFF.

The sample holds a few counts of this clonotype. The V gene is TRBV20-1, the J gene TRBJ2-1; D gene uncertain. The J call may be faulty, since TRBJ2-7 better matches the DNA end. The CDR3 sequence is 12 residues long. Germline CDR1 and CDR2: DFQATT and SNEGSKA (reference sequence). CDR3: CSASPNRDEQYF. The CDR3 DNA reads as TGCAGTGCTAGCCCGAATCGCGACGAGCAGTACTTC.

A few counts support this clonotype. The chain carries TRBV6-5 and TRBJ2-2; D not resolved. The CDR3 length is 13 residues. The V gene's germline CDR1 is MNHEY and CDR2 SVGAGI. V shed 6 bases and J shed 1 base, with 6 bases lying between them. The CDR3 protein is CASRGMNTGELFF. CDR3 DNA: TGTGCCAGCAGGGGGATGAACACCGGGGAGCTGTTTTTT.

This chain connects TRBV7-2 to TRBJ2-3, with TRBD1 matching over 9 bases. The germline V gene has CDR1 SGHTA and CDR2 FQGNSA. The J segment lost 3 bases and the V segment lost 1 base, leaving 5 bases of the junction unmatched. This CDR3 spans 16 amino acids. CDR3 nucleotides: TGTGCCAGCAGCTTAGGGCGACAGGGGGTGACAGATACGCAGTATTTT. It specifies CASSLGRQGVTDTQYF.

This clonotype showed up many times. The V call is TRBV2, the J call TRBJ1-6; TRBD1 agrees at 9 bases. CDR1 SNHLY and CDR2 FYNNEI come from the germline V gene. Trimming at V came to 4 bases and at J to 11 bases, leaving 9 bases not matched to a gene. The CDR3 consists of 15 residues. In DNA, the CDR3 is TGTGCCAGCAGTGCATGGACAGGGGAAGTGACACCCCTCCACTTT. Protein: CASSAWTGEVTPLHF.

This clonotype occurred a few times. The genes are TRBV11-2 and TRBJ2-3; TRBD1 or TRBD2 may be the D gene (6 bases each). Between the trimmed V and J ends, which lost 5 bases and 2 bases, there was a span of 17 bases. The CDR3 loop spans 16 amino acids. Per germline, CDR1 SGHAT and CDR2 FQNNGV. The CDR3 bases are TGTGCCAGCAGCCCCAGAGGGGGACTGAACACAGATACGCAGTATTTT. As protein: CASSPRGGLNTDTQYF.

The sample holds many counts of this clonotype. The rearrangement links TRBV5-6 to TRBJ1-2; 8 bases are a match to TRBD1. Germline loops: CDR1 SGHDT, CDR2 YYEEEE. The V gene end was trimmed by 4 bases and the J gene end by 5 bases; junction bases not matched to a gene: 7. This CDR3 spans 14 amino acids. The CDR3 loop is CASSPTGGGYGYTF. The CDR3, as DNA: TGTGCCAGCAGCCCCACAGGGGGGGGATATGGCTACACCTTC.

This chain uses TRBV12-3 or TRBV12-4 with TRBJ2-1; D not resolved. V lost 8 bases to trimming and J lost 5 bases, with 7 bases between them. The CDR3 contains 11 residues. CDR3 sequence reads: CASCTDNEQFF. The CDR3 coding sequence is TGTGCCAGCTGCACCGACAATGAGCAGTTCTTC.

The chain couples TRBV7-9 to TRBJ2-5; TRBD1 matches at 7 bases. This CDR3 has 16 residues. Germline V gene lookup returns CDR1 SEHNR and CDR2 FQNEAQ (reference sequence). V shed 5 bases, J shed 1 base, and the junction held 10 bases outside the gene matches. The CDR3 DNA sequence: TGTGCCAGCAGCGCAACCGGGACAGCCAGCCAAGAGACCCAGTACTTC. Translated, it gives CASSATGTASQETQYF.

To note about this clonotype: The junction does not match germline at one end; this may be a read error. The chain employs TRBV7-9 and TRBJ1-2; 7 nucleotides line up with TRBD1. The CDR3 consists of 15 residues. Germline assignment: CDR1 SEHNR and CDR2 FQNEAQ (reference sequence). CDR3 in amino acids: CASSLGPTGFYSYTF. CDR3 nucleotide sequence: TGTGCCAGCAGCTTAGGCCCGACAGGGTTCTATAGCTACACCTTC.

Comment on this clonotype: One junction end does not reproduce the germline sequence, and a read error may be involved. This chain links TRBV12-3 or TRBV12-4 with TRBJ2-1; 9 bases match TRBD1. The CDR3 extends over 12 amino acids. This CDR3 reads CASSLAQGQGLF. For the CDR3, the DNA is TGTGCCAGCAGTTTAGCCCAGGGACAGGGACTTTTC.

The genes are TRBV3-1 and TRBJ2-5, with D perhaps matching TRBD2 (5 bases). The V gene lost 0 bases and the J gene lost 4 bases, with 18 bases spanning the gap. From germline, CDR1 is LGHDT and CDR2 YNNKEL (reference sequence). CDR3 length: 17 residues. Here the CDR3 reads CASSQDRDSEWGETQYF. The CDR3 DNA reads TGTGCCAGCAGCCAAGATAGGGATAGCGAGTGGGGAGAGACCCAGTACTTC.

The chain employs TRBV5-1 and TRBJ2-5, with 14 nucleotides matching TRBD2. CDR3 length equals 19 residues. From germline, CDR1 is SGHRS and CDR2 YFSETQ. The junction had 15 bases not matched to a gene; V was cut back by 5 bases and J by 3 bases. The CDR3 nucleotides are TGCGCCAGCAGGGACTCGACTAGCGGGAGGGCCGGAGGGAAAGAGACCCAGTACTTC. Translating gives CASRDSTSGRAGGKETQYF. The entire variable domain, with the rest obtained from reference TRBV5-1 and TRBJ2-5, is as follows: KAGVTQTPRYLIKTRGQQVTLSCSPISGHRSVSWYQQTPGQGLQFLFEYFSETQRNKGNFPGRFSGRQFSNSRSEMNVSTLELGDSALYLCASRDSTSGRAGGKETQYFGPGTRLLVL.

This clonotype was picked up a small number of times. V is TRBV28 and J is TRBJ1-1; D is unclear. V lost 8 bases and J 1 base, leaving 17 bases between the germline ends. Germline V CDR1 and CDR2: MDHEN, SYDVKM. The CDR3 length is 15 residues. The DNA of the CDR3 is TGTGCCAGCCCAAAGGGCCGCGGCACGAACACTGAAGCTTTCTTT. Protein: CASPKGRGTNTEAFF.

The gene calls are TRBV20-1 and TRBJ2-2, with 9 bases lining up with TRBD2. J was trimmed by 4 bases and V by 4 bases; bases with no gene match: 7. Germline V lookup: CDR1 DFQATT, CDR2 SNEGSKA (reference sequence). There are 15 residues in the CDR3. The DNA for the CDR3 is TGCAGTGCTATCAATAGCGGGGGCGGCACCGGGGAGCTGTTTTTT. It specifies CSAINSGGGTGELFF.

This chain connects TRBV7-3 to TRBJ1-2; D is unclear. The CDR3 contains 16 residues. The V and J ends lost 1 base and 4 bases respectively, with 16 bases between them. CDR1 and CDR2 from the germline V gene are SGHTA and FQGTGA. CDR3 loop: CASSLNAAGSVYGYTF. CDR3 coding DNA: TGTGCCAGCAGCTTAAATGCCGCGGGCTCGGTCTATGGCTACACCTTC.

The rearrangement links TRBV18 to TRBJ2-5; 7 nucleotides align to TRBD2. The V gene end was trimmed by 5 bases and the J gene end by 4 bases; junction bases not matched to a gene: 10. The CDR3 covers 15 residues. Germline CDR1 KGHSH, CDR2 LQKENI. CDR3 protein: CASSGSTSVGETQYF. CDR3 bases: TGTGCCAGCTCAGGAAGCACTAGCGTAGGAGAGACCCAGTACTTC.